A selection of T cell receptor beta chains follows, all from one sample in a study of blood T cell repertoires in COVID-19. Profiling relied on immunoSEQ multiplex PCR, and the TCRdb table lists in-frame clones only, not all of them. The repertoire includes approximately 97,000 clones, 88% of them detected once, and about 1.9% sits in the top ten. Sequencing was performed on peripheral blood. The receptors were gathered from a man between 50 and 59 years old with COVID-19, enrolled during active disease. Both conserved end residues are trimmed from each CDR3. A D gene is named only where the DNA matches it firmly.

TRBD1	TRBV7-8	TRBJ1-2	ASSERHVGTANYGYT
TRBD1	TRBV2	TRBJ1-5	ASSRGDRAQPQH
.	TRBV19	TRBJ2-7	ARPGHKNYEQY
TRBD1	TRBV28	TRBJ1-1	ASSLSRGLLAF
.	TRBV5-1	TRBJ1-2	ASSLEGAGYT
.	TRBV3-1/TRBV3-2	TRBJ2-7	ASSPPRSVGGKFYEQY
.	TRBV19	TRBJ1-1	ASSTGEDEAF
.	TRBV5-1	TRBJ1-2	ASSLSRASYGYT
.	TRBV5-1	TRBJ2-3	ASSLRDTDTQY
.	TRBV10-3	TRBJ2-1	AISERLVNEQF
.	TRBV7-2	TRBJ1-5	ASSLVAGVDQPQH
TRBD2	TRBV5-4	TRBJ2-1	ASSLKRGGYEQF
TRBD2	TRBV5-1	TRBJ2-4	ASRRGLAGVAKNIQY
TRBD1	TRBV28	TRBJ2-1	ASSVLQGGDYNEQF
.	TRBV7-3	TRBJ2-7	ASSLDGHYEQY
.	TRBV5-1	TRBJ2-2	ASSLAARWTVDSNTGELF
TRBD2	TRBV30	TRBJ2-7	AWILAGGLYEQY
.	TRBV5-1	TRBJ1-2	ASSWGTRANYGYT
.	TRBV5-1	TRBJ1-1	ASSLAGMGTEAF
.	TRBV7-9	TRBJ1-5	ASSSSSGNQPQH
TRBD1	TRBV24-1	TRBJ1-4	ATSDPGQDNEKLF
.	TRBV12-3/TRBV12-4	TRBJ1-4	ASSFNGEKLF
TRBD1	TRBV5-1	TRBJ2-1	ASSSGQGNEQF
.	TRBV5-1	TRBJ1-5	ASSLSGDSNQPQH
.	TRBV5-6	TRBJ2-2	ASTRGAGAVTGELF
.	TRBV5-1	TRBJ1-2	ASSPSYGGTKAGHGYT
.	TRBV7-9	TRBJ2-5	ASSLYEETQY
TRBD1	TRBV7-3	TRBJ1-6	ASSLTGFNSPLH
.	TRBV11-2	TRBJ1-2	ASSSGQRRDYGYT
TRBD1	TRBV7-2	TRBJ1-5	ASSLTGGNQPQH
TRBD1	TRBV4-2	TRBJ1-3	ASSPFSGTDLGNTIY
TRBD1	TRBV3-1/TRBV3-2	TRBJ1-2	ASRSEGTGENGYT
TRBD1	TRBV27	TRBJ1-5	ASSAGTANQPQH
TRBD1	TRBV18	TRBJ2-4	ASSPRGQLKNIQY
.	TRBV3-1/TRBV3-2	TRBJ2-1	ASSQVLQYNEQF
TRBD1	TRBV5-1	TRBJ1-5	ASSTGQGNQPQH
TRBD1	TRBV15	TRBJ2-3	ATSRDFRQGADTQY
.	TRBV18	TRBJ2-2	ASSTSWANTGELF
TRBD1	TRBV9	TRBJ1-6	ASSVDGQGGGSPLH
.	TRBV14	TRBJ1-2	ASSQDLTGFYGYT
.	TRBV7-9	TRBJ1-6	ASAPLLAGADSPLH
TRBD1	TRBV30	TRBJ2-1	AWDRGYNEQF
.	TRBV6-5	TRBJ1-1	ASTVGGVDTEAF
.	TRBV11-2	TRBJ1-3	ASSLAFTGSSGNTIY
.	TRBV18	TRBJ1-4	ASSPRTVRGEKLF
TRBD2	TRBV18	TRBJ2-1	ASSRTSGVTNEQF
.	TRBV5-1	TRBJ2-5	ASSMTGQETQY
.	TRBV3-1/TRBV3-2	TRBJ2-3	ASSQGETDTQY